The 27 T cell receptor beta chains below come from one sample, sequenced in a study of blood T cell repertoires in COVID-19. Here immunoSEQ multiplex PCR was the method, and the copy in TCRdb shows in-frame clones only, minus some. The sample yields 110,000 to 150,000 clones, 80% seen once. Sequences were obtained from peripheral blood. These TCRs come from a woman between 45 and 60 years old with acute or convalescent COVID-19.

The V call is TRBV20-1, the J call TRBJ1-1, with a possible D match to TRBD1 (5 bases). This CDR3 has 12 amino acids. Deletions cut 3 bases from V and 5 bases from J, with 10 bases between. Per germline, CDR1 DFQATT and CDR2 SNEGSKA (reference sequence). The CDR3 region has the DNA TGCAGTGCTAGTCCAGGGAGGACTGAAGCTTTCTTT. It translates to CSASPGRTEAFF.

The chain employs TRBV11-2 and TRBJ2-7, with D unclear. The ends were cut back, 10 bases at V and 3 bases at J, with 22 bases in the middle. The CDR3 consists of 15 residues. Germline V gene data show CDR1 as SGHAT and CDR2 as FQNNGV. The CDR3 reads CATATVADSNYEQYF. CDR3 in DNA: TGTGCCACTGCTACGGTAGCAGATAGTAACTACGAGCAGTACTTC.

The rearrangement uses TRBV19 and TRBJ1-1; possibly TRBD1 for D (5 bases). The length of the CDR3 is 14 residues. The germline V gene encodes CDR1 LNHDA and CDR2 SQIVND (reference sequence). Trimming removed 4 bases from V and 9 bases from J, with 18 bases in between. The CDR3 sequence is CASSSDSQGLQAFF. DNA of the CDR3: TGTGCCAGTAGTAGCGACTCTCAGGGACTGCAAGCTTTCTTT.

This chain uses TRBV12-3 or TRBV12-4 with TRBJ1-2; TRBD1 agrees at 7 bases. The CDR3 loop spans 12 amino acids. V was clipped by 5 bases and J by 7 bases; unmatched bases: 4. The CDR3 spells CASSRQGGGYTF. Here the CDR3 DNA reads TGTGCCAGCAGTCGACAGGGTGGTGGCTACACCTTC.

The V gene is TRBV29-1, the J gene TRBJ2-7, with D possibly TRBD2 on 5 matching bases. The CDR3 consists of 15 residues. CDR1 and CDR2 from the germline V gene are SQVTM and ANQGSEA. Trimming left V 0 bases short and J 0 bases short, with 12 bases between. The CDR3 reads CSVEDRERPSYEQYF. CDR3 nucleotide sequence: TGCAGCGTTGAAGATAGGGAGAGACCCTCCTACGAGCAGTACTTC.

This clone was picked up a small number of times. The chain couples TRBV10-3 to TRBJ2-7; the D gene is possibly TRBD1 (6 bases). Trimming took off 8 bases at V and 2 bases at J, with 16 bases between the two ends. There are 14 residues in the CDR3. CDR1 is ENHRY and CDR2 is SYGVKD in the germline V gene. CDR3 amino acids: CAIPDRSTPYEQYF. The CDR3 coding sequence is TGTGCCATCCCTGACAGGTCGACCCCCTACGAGCAGTACTTC.

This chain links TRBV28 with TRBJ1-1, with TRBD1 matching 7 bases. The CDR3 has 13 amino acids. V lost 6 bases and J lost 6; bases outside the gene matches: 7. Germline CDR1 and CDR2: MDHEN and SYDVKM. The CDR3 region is CASSPRQGSEAFF. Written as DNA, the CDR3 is TGTGCCAGCAGCCCCCGACAGGGATCTGAAGCTTTCTTT.

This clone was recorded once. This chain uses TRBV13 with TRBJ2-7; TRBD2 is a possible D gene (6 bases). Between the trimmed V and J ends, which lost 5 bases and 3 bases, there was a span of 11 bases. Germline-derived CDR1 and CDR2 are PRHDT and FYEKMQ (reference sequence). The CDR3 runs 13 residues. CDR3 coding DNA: TGTGCCAGCAGCCGAGGAGGGGTCTACGAGCAGTACTTC. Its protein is CASSRGGVYEQYF.

CDR3 in DNA: TGTGCCAGCAGTGAAGGGAGGAGCACTGAAGCTTTCTTT. Encoded protein: CASSEGRSTEAFF. The chain is built from TRBV6-4 and TRBJ1-1; D uncertain. The CDR3 is 13 residues long. The V gene lost 3 bases and the J gene lost 4 bases, with 9 bases spanning the gap. Germline V gene lookup returns CDR1 MRHNA and CDR2 SNTAGT.

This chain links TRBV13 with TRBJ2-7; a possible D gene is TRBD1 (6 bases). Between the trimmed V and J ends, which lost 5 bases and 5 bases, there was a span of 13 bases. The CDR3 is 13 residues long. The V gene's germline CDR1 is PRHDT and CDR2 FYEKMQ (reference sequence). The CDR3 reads CASSRIQGHEQYF. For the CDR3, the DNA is TGTGCCAGCAGCCGGATTCAGGGGCACGAGCAGTACTTC.

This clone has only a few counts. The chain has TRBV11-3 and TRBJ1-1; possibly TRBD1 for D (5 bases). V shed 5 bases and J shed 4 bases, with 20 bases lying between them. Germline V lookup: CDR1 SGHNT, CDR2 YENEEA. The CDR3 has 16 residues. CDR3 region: CASSLTLPRQFTEAFF. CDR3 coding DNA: TGTGCCAGCAGCCTAACTCTCCCAAGACAGTTCACTGAAGCTTTCTTT.

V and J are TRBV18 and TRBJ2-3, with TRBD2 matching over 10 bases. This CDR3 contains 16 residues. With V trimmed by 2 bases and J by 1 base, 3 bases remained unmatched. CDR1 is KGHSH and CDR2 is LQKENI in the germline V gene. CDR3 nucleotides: TGTGCCAGCTCACCAATGCTAGCGGGGGGCACAGATACGCAGTATTTT. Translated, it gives CASSPMLAGGTDTQYF.

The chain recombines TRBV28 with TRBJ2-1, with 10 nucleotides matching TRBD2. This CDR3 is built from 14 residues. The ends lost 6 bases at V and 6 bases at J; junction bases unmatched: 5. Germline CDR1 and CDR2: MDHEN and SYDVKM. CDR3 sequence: CASSLRTSGNEQFF. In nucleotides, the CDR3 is TGTGCCAGCAGCCTCAGGACTAGCGGCAATGAGCAGTTCTTC.

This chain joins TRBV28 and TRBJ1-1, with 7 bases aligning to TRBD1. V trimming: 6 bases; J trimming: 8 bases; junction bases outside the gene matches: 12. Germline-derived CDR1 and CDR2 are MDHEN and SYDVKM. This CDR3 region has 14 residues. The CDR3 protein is CASSETGFRGEAFF. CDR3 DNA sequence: TGTGCCAGCAGCGAGACAGGGTTTAGAGGGGAAGCTTTCTTT. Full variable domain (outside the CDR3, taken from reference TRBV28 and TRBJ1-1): DVKVTQSSRYLVKRTGEKVFLECVQDMDHENMFWYRQDPGLGLRLIYFSYDVKMKEKGDIPEGYSVSREKKERFSLILESASTNQTSMYLCASSETGFRGEAFFGQGTRLTVV.

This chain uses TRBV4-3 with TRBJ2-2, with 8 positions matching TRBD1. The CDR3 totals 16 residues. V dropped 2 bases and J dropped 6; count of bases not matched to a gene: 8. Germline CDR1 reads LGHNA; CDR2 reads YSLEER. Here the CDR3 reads CASSQFRQGSAGELFF. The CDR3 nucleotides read TGCGCCAGCAGCCAATTTAGACAGGGGAGTGCCGGGGAGCTGTTTTTT.

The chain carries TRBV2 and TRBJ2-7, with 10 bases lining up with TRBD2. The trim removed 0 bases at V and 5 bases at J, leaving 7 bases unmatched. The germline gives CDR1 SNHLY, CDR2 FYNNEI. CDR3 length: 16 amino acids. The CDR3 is CASSEALSGRRNEQYF. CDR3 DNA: TGTGCCAGCAGTGAAGCGCTTAGCGGGAGGAGGAACGAGCAGTACTTC.

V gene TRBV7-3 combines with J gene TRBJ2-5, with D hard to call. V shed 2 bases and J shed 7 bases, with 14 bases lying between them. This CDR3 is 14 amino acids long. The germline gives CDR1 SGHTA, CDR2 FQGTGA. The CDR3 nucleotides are TGTGCCAGCAGCTTATCGGCGGAAACCGGGACCCAGTACTTC. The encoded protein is CASSLSAETGTQYF.

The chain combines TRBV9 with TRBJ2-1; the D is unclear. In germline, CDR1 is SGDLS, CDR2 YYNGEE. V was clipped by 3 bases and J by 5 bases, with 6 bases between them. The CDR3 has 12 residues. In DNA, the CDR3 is TGTGCCAGCAGCGAGAGTCACAATGAGCAGTTCTTC. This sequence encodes CASSESHNEQFF.

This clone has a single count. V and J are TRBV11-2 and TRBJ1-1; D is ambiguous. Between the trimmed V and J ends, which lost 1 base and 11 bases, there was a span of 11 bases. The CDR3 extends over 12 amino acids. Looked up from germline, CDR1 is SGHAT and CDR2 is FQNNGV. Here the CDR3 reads CASSLVGQNAFF. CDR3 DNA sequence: TGTGCCAGCAGCTTAGTTGGGCAGAATGCTTTCTTT. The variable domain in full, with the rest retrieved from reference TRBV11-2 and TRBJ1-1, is EAGVAQSPRYKIIEKRQSVAFWCNPISGHATLYWYQQILGQGPKLLIQFQNNGVVDDSQLPKDRFSAERLKGVDSTLKIQPAKLEDSAVYLCASSLVGQNAFFGQGTRLTVV.

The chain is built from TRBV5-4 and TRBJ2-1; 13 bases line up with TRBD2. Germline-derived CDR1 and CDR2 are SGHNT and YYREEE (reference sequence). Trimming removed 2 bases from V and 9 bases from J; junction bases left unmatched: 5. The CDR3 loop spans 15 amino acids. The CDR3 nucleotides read TGTGCCAGCAGCTTCACTAGCGGGGGGGCTTTTGAGCAGTTCTTC. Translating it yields CASSFTSGGAFEQFF.

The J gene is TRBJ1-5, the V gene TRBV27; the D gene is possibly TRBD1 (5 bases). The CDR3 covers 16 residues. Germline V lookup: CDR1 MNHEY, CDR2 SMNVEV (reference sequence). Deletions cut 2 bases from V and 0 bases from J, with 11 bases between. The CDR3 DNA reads TGTGCCAGCAGTTTAAGGGGAGGGGATAGCAATCAGCCCCAGCATTTT. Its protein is CASSLRGGDSNQPQHF.

The CDR3 coding sequence is TGTGCCAGCAGCGGACCAGGGGAGTGGGGAGAAAAACTGTTTTTT. Its protein is CASSGPGEWGEKLFF. The rearrangement joins TRBV5-5 to TRBJ1-4; possibly TRBD1 for D (6 bases). The ends were cut back, 4 bases at V and 8 bases at J, with 18 bases in the middle. Germline V gene lookup returns CDR1 SGHKS and CDR2 YYEKEE (reference sequence). This CDR3 is built from 15 residues.

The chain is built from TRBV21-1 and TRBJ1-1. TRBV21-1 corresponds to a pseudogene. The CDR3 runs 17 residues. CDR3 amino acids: CASKLLFDPDPSIEAFF. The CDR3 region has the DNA TGTGCCAGCAAATTACTATTTGACCCCGATCCCTCCATTGAAGCTTTCTTT.

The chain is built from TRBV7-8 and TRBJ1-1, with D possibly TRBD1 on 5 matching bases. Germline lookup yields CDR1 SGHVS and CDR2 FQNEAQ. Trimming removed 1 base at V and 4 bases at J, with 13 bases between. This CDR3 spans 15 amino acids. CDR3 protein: CASSLGVGRGTEAFF. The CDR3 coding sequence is TGTGCCAGCAGCTTAGGGGTCGGTAGGGGCACTGAAGCTTTCTTT. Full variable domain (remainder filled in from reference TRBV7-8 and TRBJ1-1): GAGVSQSPRYKVAKRGQDVALRCDPISGHVSLFWYQQALGQGPEFLTYFQNEAQLDKSGLPSDRFFAERPEGSVSTLKIQRTQQEDSAVYLCASSLGVGRGTEAFFGQGTRLTVV.

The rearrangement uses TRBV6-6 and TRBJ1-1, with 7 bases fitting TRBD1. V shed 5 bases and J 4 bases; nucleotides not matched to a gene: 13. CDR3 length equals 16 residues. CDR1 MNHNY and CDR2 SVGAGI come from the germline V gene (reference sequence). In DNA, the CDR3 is TGTGCCAGCAGTACGGCCTTGGGACAGTCTAGCACTGAAGCTTTCTTT. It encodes CASSTALGQSSTEAFF.

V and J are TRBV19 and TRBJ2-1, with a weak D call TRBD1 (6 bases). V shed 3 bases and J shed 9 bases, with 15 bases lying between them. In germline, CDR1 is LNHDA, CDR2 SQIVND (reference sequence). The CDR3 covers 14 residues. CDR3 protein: CASSILPTGTEQFF. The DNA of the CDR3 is TGTGCCAGTAGTATCTTGCCCACAGGGACTGAGCAGTTCTTC.

Here the CDR3 DNA reads TGTGCCATCGAATCCAGGGAAGGAGATTATGGCTACACCTTC. Residues: CAIESREGDYGYTF. The chain joins TRBV10-3 to TRBJ1-2, with D maybe TRBD1 (5 bases). Trimming pared 8 bases from V and 5 bases from J, leaving 18 bases between. CDR3 size: 14 residues. CDR1 and CDR2 (germline): ENHRY, SYGVKD.